This T cell receptor (beta chain) comes out of a study of blood T cell repertoires in COVID-19. For the study at large: Resolution of symptoms, clearance, or two negative PCRs was present in recovered Cohort 3 donors. Samples taken during acute and convalescent COVID-19 were collected in the United States, Italy and Spain. Nucleic acid was either cDNA or gDNA, and it came from T cells, B-cell-depleted T cells, or PBMCs.

This clone has just a few counts. The protocol was immunoSEQ multiplex PCR, while the TCRdb copy is restricted to in-frame clones and leaves out a portion. The sample records roughly 340,000 clones, about 90% being singletons. The study drew participants aged about 18 to 89 years from 20 to 30 US areas. Germline CDR1 reads SGHDT; CDR2 reads YYEEEE. Trimming removed 0 bases from V and 6 bases from J, with 13 bases in between. The length of the CDR3 is 16 residues. V and J are TRBV5-6 and TRBJ1-6; D gene ambiguous. The source of this sequence is a man aged 35 to 55 in a cohort exposed to, infected with or recovered from COVID-19 (not recorded which). Sequencing was performed on PBMCs or T cells enriched from blood (not recorded which). CDR3 region: CASSLGSGLSNSPLHF. The CDR3 DNA sequence: TGTGCCAGCAGCTTGGGGTCAGGACTATCTAATTCACCCCTCCACTTT.